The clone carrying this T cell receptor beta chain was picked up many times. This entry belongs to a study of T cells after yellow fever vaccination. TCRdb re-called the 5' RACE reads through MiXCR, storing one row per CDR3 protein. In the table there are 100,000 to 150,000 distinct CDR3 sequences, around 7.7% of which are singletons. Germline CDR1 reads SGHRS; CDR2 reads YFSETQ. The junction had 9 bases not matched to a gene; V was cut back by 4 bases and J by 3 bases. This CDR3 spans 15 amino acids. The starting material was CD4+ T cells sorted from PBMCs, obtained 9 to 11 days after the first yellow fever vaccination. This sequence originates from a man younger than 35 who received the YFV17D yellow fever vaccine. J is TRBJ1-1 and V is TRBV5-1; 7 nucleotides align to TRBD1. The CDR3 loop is CASSERQGADTEAFF. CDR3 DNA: TGCGCCAGCAGCGAAAGACAGGGAGCGGACACTGAAGCTTTCTTT.